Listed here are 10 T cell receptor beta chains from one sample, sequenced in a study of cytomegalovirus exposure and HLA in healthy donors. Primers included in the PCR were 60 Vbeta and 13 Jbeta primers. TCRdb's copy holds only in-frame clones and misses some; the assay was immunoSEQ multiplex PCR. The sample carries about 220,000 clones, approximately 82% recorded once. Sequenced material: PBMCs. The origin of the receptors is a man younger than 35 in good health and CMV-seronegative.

The CDR3, as DNA: TGTGCCAGCAGCTTAAAGGGGACAGGGCCCACCGGGGAGCTGTTTTTT. Protein product: CASSLKGTGPTGELFF. The gene calls are TRBV7-3 and TRBJ2-2; 9 nucleotides line up with TRBD1. CDR3 length: 16 amino acids. CDR1 and CDR2 (germline): SGHTA, FQGTGA. The J segment lost 4 bases and the V segment lost 1 base, leaving 4 bases of the junction unmatched. The entire variable domain, with the rest obtained from reference TRBV7-3 and TRBJ2-2, is as follows: GAGVSQTPSNKVTEKGKYVELRCDPISGHTALYWYRQSLGQGPEFLIYFQGTGAADDSGLPNDRFFAVRPEGSVSTLKIQRTERGDSAVYLCASSLKGTGPTGELFFGEGSRLTVL.

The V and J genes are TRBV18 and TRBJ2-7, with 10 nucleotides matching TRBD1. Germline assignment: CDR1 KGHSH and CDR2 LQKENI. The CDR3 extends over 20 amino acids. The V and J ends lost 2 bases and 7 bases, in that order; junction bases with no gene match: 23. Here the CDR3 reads CASSPYISTERQGASYEQYF. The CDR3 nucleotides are TGTGCCAGCTCACCATACATCTCCACTGAAAGACAGGGGGCGTCATATGAGCAGTACTTC.

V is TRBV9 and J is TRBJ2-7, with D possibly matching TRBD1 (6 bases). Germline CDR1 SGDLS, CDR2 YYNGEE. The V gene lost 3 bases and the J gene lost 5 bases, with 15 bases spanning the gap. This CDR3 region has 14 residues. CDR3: CASSATGTQDEQYF. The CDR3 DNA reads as TGTGCCAGCAGCGCTACAGGGACCCAGGACGAGCAGTACTTC.

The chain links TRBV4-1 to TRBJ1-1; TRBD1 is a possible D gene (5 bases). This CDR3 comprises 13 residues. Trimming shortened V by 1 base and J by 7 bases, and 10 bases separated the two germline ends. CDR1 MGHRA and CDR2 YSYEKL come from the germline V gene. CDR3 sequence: CASSQVARGEAFF. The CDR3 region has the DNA TGCGCCAGCAGCCAAGTTGCTAGGGGTGAAGCTTTCTTT.

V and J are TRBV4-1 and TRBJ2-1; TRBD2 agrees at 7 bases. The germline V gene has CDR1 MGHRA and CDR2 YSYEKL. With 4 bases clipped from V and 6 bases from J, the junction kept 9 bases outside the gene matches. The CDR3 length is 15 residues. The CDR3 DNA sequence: TGCGCCAGCAGCCCGAGTGGGGGGAGGGTCAATGAGCAGTTCTTC. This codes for CASSPSGGRVNEQFF.

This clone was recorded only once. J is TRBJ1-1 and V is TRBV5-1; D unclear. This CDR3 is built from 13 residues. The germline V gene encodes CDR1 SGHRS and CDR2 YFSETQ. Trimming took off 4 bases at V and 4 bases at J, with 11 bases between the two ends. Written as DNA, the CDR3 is TGCGCCAGCAGCGGAGGCTACGTCACTGAAGCTTTCTTT. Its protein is CASSGGYVTEAFF.

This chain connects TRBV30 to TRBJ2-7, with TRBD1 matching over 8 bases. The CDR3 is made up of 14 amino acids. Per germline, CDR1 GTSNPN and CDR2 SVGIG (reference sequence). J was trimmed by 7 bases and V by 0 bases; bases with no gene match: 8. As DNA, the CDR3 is TGTGCCTGGAGTGTTTGGACAGGGATGGGAGAGCAGTACTTC. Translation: CAWSVWTGMGEQYF.

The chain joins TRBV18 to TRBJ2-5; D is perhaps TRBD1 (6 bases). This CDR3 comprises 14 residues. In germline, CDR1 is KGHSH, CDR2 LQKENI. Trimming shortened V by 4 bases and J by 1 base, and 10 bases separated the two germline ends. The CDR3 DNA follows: TGTGCCAGCTCACTCGGACAGATCCAAGAGACCCAGTACTTC. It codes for CASSLGQIQETQYF.

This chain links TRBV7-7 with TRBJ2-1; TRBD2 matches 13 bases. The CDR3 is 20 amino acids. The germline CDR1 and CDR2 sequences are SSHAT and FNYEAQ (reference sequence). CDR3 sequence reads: CASRKWGGLAGHDSYNEQFF. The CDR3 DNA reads TGTGCTAGCCGCAAATGGGGGGGACTAGCGGGACACGACTCCTACAATGAGCAGTTCTTC. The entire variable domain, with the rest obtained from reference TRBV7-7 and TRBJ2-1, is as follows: GAGVSQSPRYKVTKRGQDVTLRCDPISSHATLYWYQQALGQGPEFLTYFNYEAQPDKSGLPSDRFSAERPEGSISTLTIQRTEQRDSAMYRCASRKWGGLAGHDSYNEQFFGPGTRLTVL.

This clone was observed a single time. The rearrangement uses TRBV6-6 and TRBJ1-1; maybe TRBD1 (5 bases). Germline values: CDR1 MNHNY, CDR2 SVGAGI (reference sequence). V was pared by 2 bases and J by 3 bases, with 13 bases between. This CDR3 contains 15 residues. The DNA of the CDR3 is TGTGCCAGCAGTTACAGCGGGATGGGGCACACTGAAGCTTTCTTT. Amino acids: CASSYSGMGHTEAFF.